The following is a TCR beta chain sequence with its context. Participant ages covered about 18 to 89 years across approximately 25 US areas. Symptom resolution, clearance, or two negative PCRs marked donors in Cohort 3 as recovered. The data belong to a study of blood T cell repertoires in COVID-19. About the research overall: Donors in the United States, Italy and Spain gave samples during acute or convalescent COVID-19. PBMCs, B-cell-depleted T cells, or T cells provided the cDNA or gDNA that made up the material.

Sequenced by immunoSEQ multiplex PCR; TCRdb stores in-frame clones only, minus some. The sample consists of 150,000 or so clones, 75% to 90% of them appearing once. Germline CDR1 reads KGHSH; CDR2 reads LQKENI. The V end lost 2 bases, the J end lost 5 bases, and 19 bases lay between the germline ends. The CDR3 consists of 17 residues. The sequenced sample was PBMCs or T cells enriched from blood (not recorded which). This clonotype was sampled from a man aged 45-60 years who had recovered from COVID-19. The V gene is TRBV18, the J gene TRBJ2-1, with a tentative D call TRBD1 (6 bases). CDR3 in amino acids: CASSPNMQGIFNNEQFF. The DNA of the CDR3 is TGTGCCAGCTCACCAAATATGCAGGGGATTTTTAACAATGAGCAGTTCTTC.